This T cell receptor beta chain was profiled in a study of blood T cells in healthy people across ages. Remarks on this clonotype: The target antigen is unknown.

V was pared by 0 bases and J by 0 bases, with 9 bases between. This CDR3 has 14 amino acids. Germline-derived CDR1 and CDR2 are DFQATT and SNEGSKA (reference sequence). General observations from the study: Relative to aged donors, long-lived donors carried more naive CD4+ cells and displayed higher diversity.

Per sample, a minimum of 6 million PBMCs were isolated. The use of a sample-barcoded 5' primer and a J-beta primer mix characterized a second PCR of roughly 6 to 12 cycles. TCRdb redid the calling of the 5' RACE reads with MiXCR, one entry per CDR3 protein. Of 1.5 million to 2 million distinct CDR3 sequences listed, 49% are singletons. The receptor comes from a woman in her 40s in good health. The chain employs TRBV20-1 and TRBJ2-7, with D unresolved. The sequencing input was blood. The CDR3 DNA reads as TGCAGTGCTAGAGATTTTCGGAGCTCCTACGAGCAGTACTTC. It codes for CSARDFRSSYEQYF.